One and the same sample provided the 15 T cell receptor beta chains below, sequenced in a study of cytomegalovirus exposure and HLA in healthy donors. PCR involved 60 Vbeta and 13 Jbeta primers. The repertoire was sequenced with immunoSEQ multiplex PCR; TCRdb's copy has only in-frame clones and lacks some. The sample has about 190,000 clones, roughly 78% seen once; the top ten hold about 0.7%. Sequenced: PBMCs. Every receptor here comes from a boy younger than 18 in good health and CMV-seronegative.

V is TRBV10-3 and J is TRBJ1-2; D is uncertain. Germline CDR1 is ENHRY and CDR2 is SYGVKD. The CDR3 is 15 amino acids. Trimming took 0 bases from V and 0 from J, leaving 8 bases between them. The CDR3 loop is CAISESQDSNYGYTF. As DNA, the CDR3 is TGTGCCATCAGTGAGTCGCAGGATTCTAACTATGGCTACACCTTC.

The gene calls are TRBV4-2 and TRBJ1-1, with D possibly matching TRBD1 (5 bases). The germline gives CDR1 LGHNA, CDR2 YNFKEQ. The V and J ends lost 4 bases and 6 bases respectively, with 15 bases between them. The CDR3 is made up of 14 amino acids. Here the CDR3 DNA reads TGTGCCAGCAGCCGCCGGGGGTCCAATGCTGAAGCTTTCTTT. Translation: CASSRRGSNAEAFF.

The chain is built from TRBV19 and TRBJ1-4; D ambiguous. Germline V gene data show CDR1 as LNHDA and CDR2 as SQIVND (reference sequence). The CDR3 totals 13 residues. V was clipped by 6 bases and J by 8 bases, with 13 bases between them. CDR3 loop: CASREPLEEKLFF. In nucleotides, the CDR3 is TGTGCCAGTAGAGAGCCTCTGGAGGAAAAACTGTTTTTT.

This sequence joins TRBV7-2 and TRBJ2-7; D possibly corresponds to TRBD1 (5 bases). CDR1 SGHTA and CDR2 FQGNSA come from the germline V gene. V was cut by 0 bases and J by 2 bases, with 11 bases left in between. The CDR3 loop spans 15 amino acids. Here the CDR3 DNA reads TGTGCCAGCAGCTTAGCAGGGGCAGGAGCCTACGAGCAGTACTTC. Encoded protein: CASSLAGAGAYEQYF. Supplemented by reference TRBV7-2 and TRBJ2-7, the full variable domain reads GAGVSQSPSNKVTEKGKDVELRCDPISGHTALYWYRQSLGQGLEFLIYFQGNSAPDKSGLPSDRFSAERTGGSVSTLTIQRTQQEDSAVYLCASSLAGAGAYEQYFGPGTRLTVT.

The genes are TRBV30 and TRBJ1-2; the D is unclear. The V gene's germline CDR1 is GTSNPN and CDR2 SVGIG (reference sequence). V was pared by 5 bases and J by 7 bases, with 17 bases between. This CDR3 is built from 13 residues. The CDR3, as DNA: TGTGCCTGGCATCCTAGACTGGAGGGTGGCTACACCTTC. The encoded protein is CAWHPRLEGGYTF.

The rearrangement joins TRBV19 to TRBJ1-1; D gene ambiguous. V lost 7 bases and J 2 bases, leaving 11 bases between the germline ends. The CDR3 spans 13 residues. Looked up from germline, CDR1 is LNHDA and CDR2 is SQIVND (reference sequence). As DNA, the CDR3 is TGTGCCAGTATCAAGGAGTTTAACACTGAAGCTTTCTTT. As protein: CASIKEFNTEAFF.

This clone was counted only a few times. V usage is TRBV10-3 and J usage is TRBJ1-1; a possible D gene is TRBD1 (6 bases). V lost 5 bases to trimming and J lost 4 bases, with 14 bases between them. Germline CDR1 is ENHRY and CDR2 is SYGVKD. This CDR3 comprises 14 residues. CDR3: CAISSGHSGTEAFF. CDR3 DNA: TGTGCCATCAGTTCGGGACATTCGGGCACTGAAGCTTTCTTT.

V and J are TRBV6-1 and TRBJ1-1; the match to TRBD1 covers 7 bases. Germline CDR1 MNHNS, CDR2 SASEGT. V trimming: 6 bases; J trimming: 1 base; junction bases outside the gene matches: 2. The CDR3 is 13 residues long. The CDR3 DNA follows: TGTGCCAGCAGACAGGGGCAGAACACTGAAGCTTTCTTT. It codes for CASRQGQNTEAFF.

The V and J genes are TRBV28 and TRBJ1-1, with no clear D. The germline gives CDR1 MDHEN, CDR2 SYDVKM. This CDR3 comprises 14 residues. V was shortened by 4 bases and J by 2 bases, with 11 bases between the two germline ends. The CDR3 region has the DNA TGTGCCAGCAGTTATGAGGGCGGTAACACTGAAGCTTTCTTT. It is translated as CASSYEGGNTEAFF.

This chain's CDR3 is CASSTRAGTGEAFF. DNA for the CDR3: TGTGCCAGCAGTACGCGTGCCGGGACAGGAGAAGCTTTCTTT. V and J are TRBV6-5 and TRBJ1-1; 8 bases match TRBD1. Germline CDR1 and CDR2: MNHEY and SVGAGI. With 5 bases clipped from V and 8 bases from J, the junction kept 10 bases outside the gene matches. The CDR3 is 14 residues long.

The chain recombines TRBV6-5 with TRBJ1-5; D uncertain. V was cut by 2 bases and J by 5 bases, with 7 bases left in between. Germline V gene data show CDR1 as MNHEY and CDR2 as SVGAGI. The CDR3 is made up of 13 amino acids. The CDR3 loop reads CASSYERYQPQHF. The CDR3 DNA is TGTGCCAGCAGTTACGAGCGCTATCAGCCCCAGCATTTT.

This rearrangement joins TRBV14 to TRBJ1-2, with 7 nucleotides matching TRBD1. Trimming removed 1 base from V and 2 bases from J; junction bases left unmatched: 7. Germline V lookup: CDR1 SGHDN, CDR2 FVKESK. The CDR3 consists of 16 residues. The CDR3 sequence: CASSQGGGAANYGYTF. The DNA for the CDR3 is TGTGCCAGCAGCCAAGGAGGGGGCGCCGCCAACTATGGCTACACCTTC.

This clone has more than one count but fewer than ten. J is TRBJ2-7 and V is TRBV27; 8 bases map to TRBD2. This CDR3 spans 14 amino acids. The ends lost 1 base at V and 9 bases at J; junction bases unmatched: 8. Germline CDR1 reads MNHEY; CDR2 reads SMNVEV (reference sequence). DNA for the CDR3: TGTGCCAGCAGTTTATGGAGCGGGAGTGATACGCAGTACTTC. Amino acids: CASSLWSGSDTQYF.

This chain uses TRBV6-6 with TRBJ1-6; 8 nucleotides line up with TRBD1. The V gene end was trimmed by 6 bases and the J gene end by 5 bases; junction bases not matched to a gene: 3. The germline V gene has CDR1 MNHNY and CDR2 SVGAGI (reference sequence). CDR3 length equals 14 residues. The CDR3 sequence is CASRTDRDNSPLHF. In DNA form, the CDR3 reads TGTGCCAGCAGGACGGACAGGGATAATTCACCCCTCCACTTT.

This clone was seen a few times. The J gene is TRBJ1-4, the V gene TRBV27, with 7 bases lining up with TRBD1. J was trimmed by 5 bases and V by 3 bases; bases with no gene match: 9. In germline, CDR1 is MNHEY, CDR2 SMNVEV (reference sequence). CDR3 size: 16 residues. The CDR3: CASSFGAGQINEKLFF. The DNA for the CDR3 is TGTGCCAGCAGTTTCGGTGCGGGACAGATAAATGAAAAACTGTTTTTT.